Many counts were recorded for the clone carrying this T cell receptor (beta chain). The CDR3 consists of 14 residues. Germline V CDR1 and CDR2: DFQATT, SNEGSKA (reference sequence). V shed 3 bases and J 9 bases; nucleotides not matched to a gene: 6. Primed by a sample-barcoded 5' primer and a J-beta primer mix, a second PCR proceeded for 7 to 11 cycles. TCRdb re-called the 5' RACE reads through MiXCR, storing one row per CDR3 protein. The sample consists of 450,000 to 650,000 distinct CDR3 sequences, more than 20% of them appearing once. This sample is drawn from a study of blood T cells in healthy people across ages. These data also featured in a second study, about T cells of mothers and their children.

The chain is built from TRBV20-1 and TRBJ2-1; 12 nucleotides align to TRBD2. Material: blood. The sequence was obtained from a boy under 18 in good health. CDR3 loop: CSASPGTSGFEQFF. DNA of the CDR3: TGCAGTGCTAGCCCCGGGACTAGCGGGTTTGAGCAGTTCTTC.